The clone carrying this T cell receptor (beta chain) was seen once. The target antigen is unknown. This specimen comes from a study of OX40 agonist ivuxolimab in advanced cancers. Study-level information: Patients were treated with intravenous ivuxolimab, dosed at 0.01 to 10 mg/kg and infused every 2 weeks. Prior anti-PD-1, anti-PD-L1 or anti-CTLA-4 therapy did not bar entry, and less than 50% had some. Broader study findings: The CD4+ and CD8+ T cells in the blood had expanded clonally by week 6 at 0.1 to 3.0 mg/kg.

CDR3 length: 16 amino acids. Unmatched junction bases numbered 9, after V lost 0 bases and J lost 13 bases. CDR1 and CDR2 from the germline V gene are SQVTM and ANQGSEA. Autoimmune disease history or systemic immunosuppression excluded patients. Clones were read by immunoSEQ multiplex PCR, and TCRdb kept only the in-frame ones, dropping some. This repertoire shows tens of thousands of clones, over 75% found once; its top ten account for around 1%. This clonotype was obtained from an adult with an advanced solid tumor such as melanoma, head and neck, liver or kidney cancer. V gene TRBV29-1 combines with J gene TRBJ2-1, with 16 positions matching TRBD2. The material was CD4+ or CD8+ T cells sorted from blood, obtained in a trial of the OX40 agonist ivuxolimab. CDR3 DNA sequence: TGCAGCGTTGAAGACCCCGGGACTAGCGGGAGGGCCGACCAGTTCTTC. Its translation is CSVEDPGTSGRADQFF.